This T cell receptor (beta chain) is drawn from a study of cytomegalovirus exposure and HLA in healthy donors. This CDR3 is 17 amino acids long. V lost 0 bases and J lost 0, with 10 bases in between. CDR1 and CDR2 from the germline V gene are SGDLS and YYNGEE. Profiled with immunoSEQ multiplex PCR; TCRdb holds only in-frame clones, not every one. The sample lists around 130,000 clones, approximately 81% occurring once. The study drew the donors from its approximately 110-subject validation cohort, separate from the approximately 700-subject first cohort. About this clone: Its matching antigen is unknown.

Findings and caveats of the study: According to a later analysis, TCR clusters from the first cohort tended to co-occur in the approximately 130 validation repertoires. Reports showed the classifier diagnosing cytomegalovirus status with high specificity and sensitivity. Altogether, 160 or so TCR beta chains were recorded as cytomegalovirus-associated.

The TCR comes from a woman in her 30s in good health and CMV-seronegative. The V call is TRBV9, the J call TRBJ2-6, with a possible D match to TRBD1 (5 bases). Sequenced material: PBMCs. The CDR3, as DNA: TGTGCCAGCAGCGTAGCCAGACAGACCTCTGGGGCCAACGTCCTGACTTTC. Amino acids: CASSVARQTSGANVLTF.